This TCR beta chain was identified in a study of CXCR3-negative and CXCR3-positive naive CD8 T cells. General study results and limits: Memory CD8+ cells showed much lower diversity, while both naive subsets displayed comparably high diversity.

The CDR3 has 13 residues. The germline gives CDR1 SQVTM, CDR2 ANQGSEA. Details on this clonotype: Its specificity is not known.

Every CD8+ subset sample held around 300,000 flow-sorted cells, done in triplicate. Within the CD8+ T cell compartment, naive cells were CD45RO-CCR7+CD27+CD95-. 5' RACE with UMI labels generated the TRB cDNA libraries. TCRdb reworked the 5' RACE reads into one entry per CDR3 protein, no DNA. The sample includes over 70,000 distinct CDR3 sequences. This receptor was identified in a human donor in good health. Some clones in this sample may be carry-over from other donors' samples. The material sequenced was naive CXCR3- CD8+ T cells from blood. Indicated subset: CD45RO-CCR7+CD27+CD95- naive CD8+ T cells lacking CXCR3 (TNR3-). V is TRBV29-1 and J is TRBJ1-1; the TCRdb D gene call, TRBD1, has no DNA to confirm it. CDR3 sequence reads: CSVESPGQVEAFF.